Given below is one T cell receptor beta chain in context. Its specificity is unknown. This specimen belongs to a study of CD8 T cells in ankylosing spondylitis. Overall study findings and caveats: Matched ankylosing spondylitis synovial fluid reportedly showed significant enrichment of disease-linked clones. Previous work reported some of these motif variants in the synovial fluid and blood of reactive arthritis. Peripheral blood samples showed relatively rare disease-linked clones, and these clones were CD8+. Made up of eight or nine highly homologous variants, a TCR beta motif appeared characteristic of ankylosing spondylitis blood.

Losses at the gene ends were 7 bases for V and 8 bases for J; bases not matched to a gene: 6. This CDR3 has 12 amino acids. Germline V lookup: CDR1 SQVTM, CDR2 ANQGSEA. TCRdb called the 5' RACE reads again in MiXCR, with one record for every CDR3 protein. The profile shows around 130,000 distinct CDR3 sequences, around 15% of them singletons. The TCR originated in a female donor with ankylosing spondylitis or in good health (not recorded which). Sample: blood, either unsorted or a sorted T cell fraction (not recorded which). The chain recombines TRBV29-1 with TRBJ1-2, with 11 nucleotides matching TRBD1. Written as DNA, the CDR3 is TGCAGCGCAAGGTGGACAGGGGGCGGCTACACCTTC. Translated: CSARWTGGGYTF.